This TCR beta chain originates from a study of shared clonotypes between healthy human individuals. The CDR3 extends over 13 amino acids. Germline CDR1 and CDR2: SGHTA and FQGTGA. The V end lost 1 base, the J end lost 3 bases, and 6 bases lay between the germline ends. Source study methods: ImmunoSEQ output held junction-only sequences without quality scores, so filtering differed. Method: immunoSEQ multiplex PCR; TCRdb's copy keeps in-frame clones and lacks some. V and J calls and clone size are given by that table; D and trimming were obtained from the DNA. The sample carries millions of clones, 85% to 95% recorded once.

V and J are TRBV7-3 and TRBJ1-1, with TRBD1 as a possible D gene (5 bases). The source is a young man in good health. The sample comprised naive CD4+ T cells sorted from blood. As for subset: CD45RA+ positively selected. The CDR3 nucleotides read TGTGCCAGCAGCTTAATAGGGGACACTGAAGCTTTCTTT. It specifies CASSLIGDTEAFF.